These 3 T cell receptor beta chains were all obtained from the same sample, sequenced in a study of CD8 T cells in ankylosing spondylitis (dated by TCRdb to the late 2010s). The method was 5' RACE. Sequencing was carried out with an Illumina HiSeq 2500. TCRdb's own reprocessing of the public reads used fastp at Q25 and MiXCR and kept productive beta chains. A single entry per CDR3 protein holds the most common genes and DNA from its merged rows. The sample data list some 70,000 distinct CDR3 sequences, and roughly 5.3% of these were observed just once. The ten largest clones add up to roughly 2.3% of the sample. The sample was blood, either unsorted or a sorted T cell fraction (not recorded which). These TCRs come from a male donor with ankylosing spondylitis or in good health (not recorded which).

This clonotype was seen ten or more times. V and J are TRBV12-3 or TRBV12-4 and TRBJ2-7, with D unclear. This CDR3 region has 14 residues. V was shortened by 5 bases and J by 3 bases, with 14 bases between the two germline ends. The CDR3 protein is CASSRHSSGYEQYF. CDR3 sequence (DNA): TGTGCCAGCAGTCGACATTCATCGGGCTACGAGCAGTACTTC.

About this clonotype: This may arise from a read error, as a much more abundant clone is one base away. The rearrangement joins TRBV2 to TRBJ2-2; TRBD2 is a possible D gene (6 bases). The germline V gene has CDR1 SNHLY and CDR2 FYNNEI. The CDR3 is 15 amino acids. V lost 9 bases and J 6 bases, leaving 20 bases between the germline ends. CDR3 in amino acids: CASHLREGDSGELFF. CDR3 DNA: TGTGCCAGTCACCTAAGGGAAGGGGACTCCGGGGAGCTGTTTTTT.

This clonotype occurred many times. J is TRBJ1-6 and V is TRBV7-3; unclear D gene. CDR1 and CDR2 from the germline V gene are SGHTA and FQGTGA. The CDR3 contains 13 residues. Trimming pared 4 bases from V and 9 bases from J, leaving 10 bases between. This chain's CDR3 is CASSYILGSPLHF. CDR3 DNA: TGTGCCAGCAGCTACATTTTAGGTTCACCCCTCCACTTT. Full variable domain (missing parts from reference TRBV7-3 and TRBJ1-6): GAGVSQTPSNKVTEKGKYVELRCDPISGHTALYWYRQSLGQGPEFLIYFQGTGAADDSGLPNDRFFAVRPEGSVSTLKIQRTERGDSAVYLCASSYILGSPLHFGNGTRLTVT.